This paragraph reports one TCR beta chain. The sample comes from a study of blood T cell repertoires in COVID-19. Across the whole study: Samples of COVID-19 (acute and convalescent) were obtained from the United States, Italy and Spain. PBMCs, B-cell-depleted T cells, or T cells provided the cDNA or gDNA that made up the material.

Data came from immunoSEQ multiplex PCR; TCRdb stores just in-frame clones and leaves some out. This table holds around 250,000 clones, roughly 82% found once. Germline lookup yields CDR1 MDHEN and CDR2 SYDVKM. V shed 5 bases, J shed 0 bases, and the junction held 16 bases outside the gene matches. The CDR3 length is 21 residues. Material: peripheral blood. The rearrangement links TRBV28 to TRBJ1-6; 10 bases are shared with TRBD1. The source of this sequence is a man at least 80 years old with acute or convalescent COVID-19. CDR3 sequence: CASSPPQSTGGYFSYNSPLHF. CDR3 sequence (DNA): TGTGCCAGCAGTCCGCCCCAATCGACAGGGGGCTATTTCTCCTATAATTCACCCCTCCACTTT.